What follows are 21 T cell receptor beta chains derived from one specimen sequenced in a study of immune heterogeneity within non-small cell lung tumors. TCR beta CDR3 was amplified by multiplex PCR using 32 V and 13 J primers. TCRdb itself ran the multiplex PCR reads through MiXCR, one entry per CDR3 protein. Of around 4,600 distinct CDR3 sequences listed, around 40% are singletons. Genomic DNA extracted from bulk tumor tissue served as template. A total of 600 ng was used per sample. During surgery, several far-apart biopsies were obtained from every primary tumor. Those enrolled were patients newly diagnosed with untreated non-small cell lung cancer and undergoing curative surgery. Sequencing was done on a sample of lung tumor tissue. These receptor sequences come from a woman aged 45-60 years with non-small cell lung cancer.

The rearrangement uses TRBV2 and TRBJ2-1; a weak D match, TRBD1 (5 bases). Germline loops: CDR1 SNHLY, CDR2 FYNNEI. The V end lost 5 bases, the J end lost 8 bases, and 10 bases lay between the germline ends. CDR3 length equals 12 residues. The CDR3 is CASSSGLDEQFF. The CDR3, as DNA: TGTGCCAGCAGTTCAGGGTTGGATGAGCAGTTCTTC.

This clonotype was recorded at least ten times. The V and J genes are TRBV5-6 and TRBJ1-4; D call uncertain. V lost 0 bases and J 13 bases, leaving 13 bases between the germline ends. The CDR3 extends over 13 amino acids. Germline V gene lookup returns CDR1 SGHDT and CDR2 YYEEEE. The CDR3 loop is CASSLGAAGTLFF. The CDR3 DNA reads as TGTGCCAGCAGCTTGGGGGCGGCTGGAACACTGTTTTTT. Drawing the rest from reference TRBV5-6 and TRBJ1-4, the complete variable domain is DAGVTQSPTHLIKTRGQQVTLRCSPKSGHDTVSWYQQALGQGPQFIFQYYEEEERQRGNFPDRFSGHQFPNYSSELNVNALLLGDSALYLCASSLGAAGTLFFGSGTQLSVL.

By proportion, this clonotype is medium-sized. V usage is TRBV6-1 and J usage is TRBJ1-5; possibly TRBD1 for D (6 bases). V was pared by 8 bases and J by 3 bases, with 11 bases between. This CDR3 is built from 13 residues. Germline lookup yields CDR1 MNHNS and CDR2 SASEGT. The CDR3 protein is CASSGANNQPQHF. DNA for the CDR3: TGTGCCAGCTCAGGGGCGAACAATCAGCCCCAGCATTTT.

In its sample, this clonotype is medium-sized. The chain has TRBV15 and TRBJ1-4, with D perhaps matching TRBD1 (5 bases). The CDR3 totals 14 residues. The V gene lost 3 bases and the J gene lost 8 bases, with 13 bases spanning the gap. Germline V gene sequence: CDR1 LNHNV, CDR2 YYDKDF (reference sequence). CDR3 sequence (DNA): TGTGCCACCAGCAGGGGACTCGCGGGAGAAAAACTGTTTTTT. Encoded protein: CATSRGLAGEKLFF.

This clonotype turned up a few times. The genes are TRBV19 and TRBJ2-4, with 7 bases matching TRBD1. V lost 5 bases to trimming and J lost 7 bases; unmatched junction nucleotides: 11. This CDR3 spans 15 amino acids. Germline lookup yields CDR1 LNHDA and CDR2 SQIVND (reference sequence). CDR3 sequence: CASSSKDRPPNIQYF. The CDR3 DNA sequence: TGTGCCAGTAGTTCGAAGGACAGGCCCCCCAACATTCAGTACTTC.

By frequency in the sample, this clonotype is medium-sized. The chain has TRBV24-1 and TRBJ2-1; D is unresolved. This CDR3 region has 11 residues. Between the trimmed V and J ends, which lost 9 bases and 4 bases, there was a span of 6 bases. CDR1 is KGHDR, CDR2 SFDVKD, per germline. The DNA for the CDR3 is TGTGCCACCGGGATGTACAATGAGCAGTTCTTC. Translation gives CATGMYNEQFF.

This clonotype is medium-sized by share. The chain has TRBV20-1 and TRBJ2-5; 12 positions match TRBD2. The junction had 13 bases not matched to a gene; V was cut back by 6 bases and J by 5 bases. The CDR3 runs to 16 residues. From germline, CDR1 is DFQATT and CDR2 SNEGSKA (reference sequence). As DNA, the CDR3 is TGCAGTGCAGTCGGGGCTAGCGGGGGGGCTGCTGAGACCCAGTACTTC. Its protein is CSAVGASGGAAETQYF.

This clonotype is labeled as medium-sized. V gene TRBV27 combines with J gene TRBJ1-1, with D uncertain. The CDR3 totals 15 residues. With 5 bases removed from V and 3 bases from J, the gap between germline ends came to 16 bases. Germline V gives CDR1 MNHEY, CDR2 SMNVEV (reference sequence). CDR3 sequence reads: CASSPLMGRDTEAFF. As DNA, the CDR3 is TGTGCCAGCAGTCCGCTAATGGGGAGGGACACTGAAGCTTTCTTT.

Sample share makes this clonotype medium-sized. The genes are TRBV15 and TRBJ2-7; the D call may be TRBD1 or TRBD2 (5 bases each). Germline V gene sequence: CDR1 LNHNV, CDR2 YYDKDF (reference sequence). CDR3 length: 12 residues. V dropped 5 bases and J dropped 3 bases, with 8 bases sitting between them. This CDR3 is CATSRDGYEQYF. The CDR3 coding sequence is TGTGCCACCAGCCGGGACGGCTACGAGCAGTACTTC.

J is TRBJ2-7 and V is TRBV6-2 or TRBV6-3; 11 bases map to TRBD2. With 6 bases clipped from V and 7 bases from J, the junction kept 8 bases outside the gene matches. There are 14 residues in the CDR3. Germline lookup yields CDR1 MNHEY and CDR2 SVGEGT. The CDR3 is CASRLAGGDGEQYF. As DNA, the CDR3 is TGTGCCAGCAGATTAGCGGGGGGGGATGGGGAGCAGTACTTC.

Turning to this clonotype: A much larger clonotype is one base distant, so this may be a read error. The chain recombines TRBV6-1 with TRBJ1-2; 9 bases are a match to TRBD1. Germline values: CDR1 MNHNS, CDR2 SASEGT. There are 15 residues in the CDR3. CDR3 region: CAISDTGGPRGGYTF. Written as DNA, the CDR3 is TGTGCCATCAGTGATACAGGGGGCCCCAGGGGAGGCTACACCTTC.

Relative to its sample, this clonotype is medium-sized (0.01 to 0.1%). The chain has TRBV5-1 and TRBJ2-2; D possibly corresponds to TRBD1 (5 bases). The CDR3 consists of 15 residues. V lost 2 bases to trimming and J lost 4 bases, with 12 bases between them. Germline V gives CDR1 SGHRS, CDR2 YFSETQ. CDR3 DNA sequence: TGCGCCAGCAGCTTCGGGCAGGGCGGCACCGGGGAGCTGTTTTTT. It specifies CASSFGQGGTGELFF.

In this sample, this clonotype is medium-sized. CDR3 protein: CRTTSGNNEQFF. Written as DNA, the CDR3 is TGCAGAACGACTAGCGGGAACAATGAGCAGTTCTTC. The rearrangement links TRBV20-1 to TRBJ2-1; the match to TRBD2 covers 11 bases. The CDR3 has 12 residues. Germline CDR1 reads DFQATT; CDR2 reads SNEGSKA (reference sequence).

This clonotype was detected ten times or more. V is TRBV6-1 and J is TRBJ2-6; D ambiguous. Germline-derived CDR1 and CDR2 are MNHNS and SASEGT. V was clipped by 5 bases and J by 0 bases, with 11 bases between them. CDR3 size: 16 residues. CDR3 residues: CASSPPDGSGANVLTF. For the CDR3, the DNA is TGTGCCAGCAGTCCTCCGGACGGCTCTGGGGCCAACGTCCTGACTTTC.

The chain employs TRBV10-3 and TRBJ2-3; TRBD2 is a possible D gene (6 bases). The CDR3 totals 17 residues. V was pared by 3 bases and J by 6 bases, with 22 bases between. The V gene's germline CDR1 is ENHRY and CDR2 SYGVKD. In DNA form, the CDR3 reads TGTGCCATCAGTGAATTTGCGGGAACCCGCCGAGGGGATACGCAGTATTTT. Residues: CAISEFAGTRRGDTQYF.

The chain employs TRBV28 and TRBJ2-7; TRBD2 is a possible D gene (6 bases). This CDR3 has 16 residues. The V end lost 0 bases, the J end lost 6 bases, and 18 bases lay between the germline ends. CDR1 and CDR2 from the germline V gene are MDHEN and SYDVKM. CDR3 in amino acids: CASSLWEINQAGEQYF. DNA for the CDR3: TGTGCCAGCAGTTTATGGGAGATAAATCAAGCGGGCGAGCAGTACTTC.

The rearrangement links TRBV6-9 to TRBJ2-3, with a tentative D call TRBD1 (5 bases). Trimming removed 3 bases from V and 4 bases from J, with 17 bases in between. The CDR3 has 16 amino acids. CDR1 and CDR2 from the germline V gene are MNHGY and SVAAGI. CDR3 loop: CASSYGYPRVPDTQYF. The CDR3 nucleotides are TGTGCCAGCAGTTACGGCTACCCCAGGGTCCCAGATACGCAGTATTTT.

This clonotype was recorded a few times. The DNA of the CDR3 is TGTGCCTGGAGTGTACCTGTGGTCGGAGCCTACGAGCAGTACTTC. This codes for CAWSVPVVGAYEQYF. This rearrangement joins TRBV30 to TRBJ2-7; D not certain. The CDR3 has 15 amino acids. Germline lookup yields CDR1 GTSNPN and CDR2 SVGIG (reference sequence). Trimming stripped 0 bases from V and 2 bases from J, with 14 bases between.

This clonotype is medium-sized (0.01 to 0.1%) by share. The rearrangement links TRBV20-1 to TRBJ1-2, with D possibly matching TRBD1 (5 bases). CDR3 length equals 12 residues. CDR1 and CDR2 (germline): DFQATT, SNEGSKA (reference sequence). Deletions cut 3 bases from V and 6 bases from J, with 11 bases between. The CDR3 nucleotides are TGCAGTGCTAGTTCTAGGGGTCATGGCTACACCTTC. It translates to CSASSRGHGYTF.

In its sample, this clonotype ranks as medium-sized. The rearrangement links TRBV5-1 to TRBJ1-1; no firm D call. CDR3 size: 13 residues. The germline V and J ends were trimmed by 6 bases and 1 base, with 10 bases remaining between them. CDR1 and CDR2 (germline): SGHRS, YFSETQ. This CDR3 reads CASKEGSNTEAFF. The CDR3 DNA sequence: TGCGCCAGCAAGGAGGGTTCGAACACTGAAGCTTTCTTT.

This clonotype rates as medium-sized. The chain joins TRBV6-1 to TRBJ1-1; the match to TRBD1 covers 8 bases. Per germline, CDR1 MNHNS and CDR2 SASEGT. After removal of 6 bases from V and 8 bases from J, the junction contained 2 bases not matched to a gene. CDR3 length equals 11 residues. The CDR3 is CASRGTGEAFF. Here the CDR3 DNA reads TGTGCCAGCAGGGGGACAGGAGAAGCTTTCTTT.